The TCR beta chain described here comes from a study of blood T cells in healthy people across ages. Study outcomes and limitations: Since the PBMCs were unsorted, naive and antigen-experienced cells could not be conclusively compared.

The authors ran a second PCR of about 6 to 11 cycles using a sample-barcoded 5' primer and a J-beta primer mix. Each cDNA molecule carried a tag from a template-switch adaptor that contained 12 random nucleotides. TCRdb re-derived calls from the 5' RACE reads in MiXCR, one entry per CDR3 protein. Of hundreds of thousands of distinct CDR3 sequences detected, under 30% appear once; the ten largest clones hold approximately 15%. Germline-derived CDR1 and CDR2 are LNHNV and YYDKDF (reference sequence). V shed 2 bases and J 3 bases; nucleotides not matched to a gene: 9. The CDR3 has 19 amino acids. Of note for this clonotype: Its target is unknown.

Isolation per sample recovered at least 7 million PBMCs. The J gene is TRBJ2-1, the V gene TRBV15; 14 bases agree with TRBD2. The receptor was derived from a woman over 75 in good health. The material sequenced was blood. In nucleotides, the CDR3 is TGTGCCACCAGCAGACCCTGGGGACTAGCGGGAGAGTTCTACAATGAGCAGTTCTTC. Residues: CATSRPWGLAGEFYNEQFF.